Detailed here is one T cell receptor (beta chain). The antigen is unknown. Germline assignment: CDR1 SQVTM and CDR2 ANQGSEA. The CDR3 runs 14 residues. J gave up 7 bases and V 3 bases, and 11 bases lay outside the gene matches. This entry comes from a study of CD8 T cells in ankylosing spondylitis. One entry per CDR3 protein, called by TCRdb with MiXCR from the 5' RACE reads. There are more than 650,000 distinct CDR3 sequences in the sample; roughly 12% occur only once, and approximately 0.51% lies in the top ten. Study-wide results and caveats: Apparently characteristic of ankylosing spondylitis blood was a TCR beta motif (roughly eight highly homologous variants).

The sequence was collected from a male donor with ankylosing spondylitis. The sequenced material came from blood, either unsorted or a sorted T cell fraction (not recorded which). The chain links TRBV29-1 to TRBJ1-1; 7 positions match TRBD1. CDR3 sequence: CSVDGYGTDVEAFF. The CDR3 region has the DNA TGCAGCGTTGATGGGTACGGGACAGATGTTGAAGCTTTCTTT.